The present T cell receptor (beta chain) was sequenced within a study of T cell responses to AZD1222 COVID-19 vaccine. Study findings and constraints: It should be noted that donors were predominantly white British and more often female, and clonal diversity was possibly underestimated. Spike-specific TCR breadth rose after two AZD1222 doses, and depth rose as well.

Method: immunoSEQ multiplex PCR; TCRdb's copy keeps in-frame clones and lacks some. The sample lists roughly 150,000 clones; about 88% were seen once. This clone showed up just once. Its antigen is undetermined. The sample in question was peripheral blood, obtained after recovery from COVID-19. The receptor comes from an adult who had recovered from COVID-19.

The CDR3 nucleotides read TGTGCTAGTGGTACCACTAGCGGGAGAACCTACAATGAGCAGTTCTTC. Its translation is CASGTTSGRTYNEQFF. The gene calls are TRBV12-5 and TRBJ2-1; 11 nucleotides align to TRBD2. The CDR3 runs 16 residues. V was clipped by 5 bases and J by 2 bases; unmatched bases: 5. Germline assignment: CDR1 LGHNT and CDR2 FRNRAP.